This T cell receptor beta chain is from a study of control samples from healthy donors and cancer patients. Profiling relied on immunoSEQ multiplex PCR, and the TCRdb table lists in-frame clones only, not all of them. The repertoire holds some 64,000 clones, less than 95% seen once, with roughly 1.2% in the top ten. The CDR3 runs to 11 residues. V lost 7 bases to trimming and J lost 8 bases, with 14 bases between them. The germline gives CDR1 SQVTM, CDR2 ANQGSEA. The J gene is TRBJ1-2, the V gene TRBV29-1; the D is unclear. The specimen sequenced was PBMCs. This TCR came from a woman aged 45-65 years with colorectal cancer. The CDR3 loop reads CSARHVSGYTF. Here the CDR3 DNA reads TGCAGCGCAAGACATGTCAGCGGCTACACCTTC.